The entry that follows covers one T cell receptor beta chain sequence. This CDR3 has 15 residues. Germline V gene data show CDR1 as LNHNV and CDR2 as YYDKDF (reference sequence). The V end lost 1 base, the J end lost 2 bases, and 11 bases lay between the germline ends. The entry originates in a study of blood T cell repertoires in COVID-19. Measured with immunoSEQ multiplex PCR; TCRdb has only the in-frame clones, and not every one. The sample yields some 47,000 clones, approximately 83% seen once. The sequenced sample was peripheral blood. The sequence was collected from a woman aged 80 or over with acute or convalescent COVID-19. The chain carries TRBV15 and TRBJ2-5; possibly TRBD1 for D (5 bases). The CDR3 here is CATSRGQGLQETQYF. As DNA, the CDR3 is TGTGCCACCAGCAGAGGGCAGGGCCTGCAAGAGACCCAGTACTTC. The whole variable domain, remainder taken from reference TRBV15 and TRBJ2-5, is DAMVIQNPRYQVTQFGKPVTLSCSQTLNHNVMYWYQQKSSQAPKLLFHYYDKDFNNEADTPDNFQSRRPNTSFCFLDIRSPGLGDTAMYLCATSRGQGLQETQYFGPGTRLLVL.